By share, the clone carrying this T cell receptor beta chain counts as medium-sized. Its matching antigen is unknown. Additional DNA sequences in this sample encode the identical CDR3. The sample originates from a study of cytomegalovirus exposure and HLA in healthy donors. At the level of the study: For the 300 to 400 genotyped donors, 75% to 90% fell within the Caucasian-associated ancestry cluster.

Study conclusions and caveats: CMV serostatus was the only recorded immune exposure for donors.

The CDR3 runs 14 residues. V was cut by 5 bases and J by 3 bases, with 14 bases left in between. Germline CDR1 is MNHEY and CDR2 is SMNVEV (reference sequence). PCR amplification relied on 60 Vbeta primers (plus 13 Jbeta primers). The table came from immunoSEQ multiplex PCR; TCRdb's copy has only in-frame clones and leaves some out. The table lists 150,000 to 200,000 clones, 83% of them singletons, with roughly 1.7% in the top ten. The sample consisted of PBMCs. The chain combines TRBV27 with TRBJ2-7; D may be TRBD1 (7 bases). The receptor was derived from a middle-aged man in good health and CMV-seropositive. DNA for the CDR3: TGTGCCAGCAGTCTTCAGGGGGGAAACTACGAGCAGTACTTC. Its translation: CASSLQGGNYEQYF.